Shown below are 26 T cell receptor beta chains from a single sample sequenced in a study of beta chain features in type 1 diabetes. Study-level results: Type 1 diabetes patients had TCRB CDR3s that were shorter (moderately but significantly so) in all four CD4+ subsets.

The investigators reverse transcribed all of the isolated RNA, so they sequenced expressed TCRB transcripts. Some clones are missing from TCRdb's copy, which holds only in-frame ones; the method was immunoSEQ multiplex PCR. Of 600,000 to 750,000 clones listed, 9.5% to 15% are singletons. Antigens for these TCRs are unknown. Input material: naive CD4+ T cells from blood. Source of these receptors: a man between 25 and 39 years old with type 1 diabetes.

Concerning this clone: The DNA is omitted, as the CDR3 cannot be located on it reliably, and the CDR3 follows TCRdb's listing. The CDR3 spells CASSVSLRLTEAFF. The chain carries TRBV9 and TRBJ1-1. Both ends counted, the CDR3 spans 14 residues. CDR1 and CDR2 (germline): SGDLS, YYNGEE.

The rearrangement links TRBV7-2 to TRBJ2-5, with D possibly being TRBD1 or TRBD2 (5 bases each). This CDR3 contains 13 residues. The ends were cut back, 5 bases at V and 4 bases at J, with 11 bases in the middle. From germline, CDR1 is SGHTA and CDR2 FQGNSA. In DNA form, the CDR3 reads TGTGCCAGCAGCAACCGGGGCCGAGAGACCCAGTACTTC. This codes for CASSNRGRETQYF.

This clone was seen a handful of times. This chain links TRBV29-1 with TRBJ2-1, with a weak D call TRBD1 (5 bases). CDR1 SQVTM and CDR2 ANQGSEA come from the germline V gene. V was clipped by 6 bases and J by 7 bases, with 13 bases between them. This CDR3 comprises 12 residues. Here the CDR3 DNA reads TGCAGCGTCCTTAAGGGGCCTAATGAGCAGTTCTTC. Its translation is CSVLKGPNEQFF.

CDR3: CASSSQVFNSPLHF. The CDR3 DNA reads as TGTGCCAGCAGCTCACAGGTCTTTAATTCACCCCTCCACTTT. The chain carries TRBV9 and TRBJ1-6; perhaps TRBD1 as D (5 bases). In germline, CDR1 is SGDLS, CDR2 YYNGEE. Trimming removed 4 bases at V and 6 bases at J, with 11 bases between. The CDR3 is 14 residues long.

The rearrangement uses TRBV7-2 and TRBJ1-2; no firm D call. V lost 1 base to trimming and J lost 2 bases, with 11 bases between them. Germline V gives CDR1 SGHTA, CDR2 FQGNSA. The CDR3 contains 15 residues. The CDR3 nucleotides are TGTGCCAGCAGCTTAGGGGCCTCGAGGAACTATGGCTACACCTTC. It encodes CASSLGASRNYGYTF.

This chain joins TRBV9 and TRBJ2-2; possibly TRBD2 for D (6 bases). The V and J ends lost 0 bases and 5 bases respectively, with 11 bases between them. This CDR3 has 15 amino acids. CDR1 is SGDLS and CDR2 is YYNGEE in the germline V gene. CDR3 residues: CASSVEIRETGELFF. The CDR3 nucleotides read TGTGCCAGCAGCGTAGAAATTCGGGAGACCGGGGAGCTGTTTTTT.

The chain carries TRBV7-9 and TRBJ2-2; tentatively, D is TRBD1 (6 bases). Trimming pared 5 bases from V and 4 bases from J, leaving 14 bases between. The CDR3 spans 15 residues. The germline V gene encodes CDR1 SEHNR and CDR2 FQNEAQ (reference sequence). The chain's CDR3 is CASSRNDRPTGELFF. CDR3 coding DNA: TGTGCCAGCAGCCGCAACGACAGGCCCACCGGGGAGCTGTTTTTT.

This clone was seen only a few times. The chain couples TRBV13 to TRBJ2-2; D remains ambiguous. V lost 0 bases and J 6 bases, leaving 8 bases between the germline ends. Germline V gene sequence: CDR1 PRHDT, CDR2 FYEKMQ (reference sequence). The CDR3 is made up of 14 amino acids. The CDR3 region is CASSLGVYAGELFF. CDR3 sequence (DNA): TGTGCCAGCAGCTTAGGAGTTTACGCCGGGGAGCTGTTTTTT.

This clone has just a few counts. The chain couples TRBV5-1 to TRBJ2-7, with 9 bases aligning to TRBD1. The CDR3 runs 15 residues. Germline CDR1 reads SGHRS; CDR2 reads YFSETQ. The V segment lost 0 bases and the J segment 5 bases; nucleotides outside the gene matches: 6. CDR3 sequence: CASSLEHWDRDEQYF. The CDR3 DNA reads TGCGCCAGCAGCTTGGAACACTGGGACAGGGACGAGCAGTACTTC. The full variable domain, with the rest looked up from reference TRBV5-1 and TRBJ2-7, is KAGVTQTPRYLIKTRGQQVTLSCSPISGHRSVSWYQQTPGQGLQFLFEYFSETQRNKGNFPGRFSGRQFSNSRSEMNVSTLELGDSALYLCASSLEHWDRDEQYFGPGTRLTVT.

The chain recombines TRBV28 with TRBJ1-5; no reliable D call. This CDR3 comprises 16 residues. Between the trimmed V and J ends, which lost 4 bases and 3 bases, there was a span of 16 bases. The germline CDR1 and CDR2 sequences are MDHEN and SYDVKM. The CDR3 nucleotides read TGTGCCAGCAGTTCAGCTTCTAAAGGTTTCAATCAGCCCCAGCATTTT. This codes for CASSSASKGFNQPQHF.

The genes are TRBV6-5 and TRBJ2-7, with D possibly being TRBD1 or TRBD2 (5 bases each). CDR1 is MNHEY and CDR2 is SVGAGI in the germline V gene. V lost 0 bases, J lost 2 bases, and 11 bases lay in between. This CDR3 has 15 amino acids. The CDR3 loop reads CASSYSGVYTYEQYF. The CDR3 bases are TGTGCCAGCAGTTACTCGGGGGTATACACCTACGAGCAGTACTTC.

The chain uses TRBV4-1 and TRBJ2-3; D gene unclear. Germline V CDR1 and CDR2: MGHRA, YSYEKL. The CDR3 runs 13 residues. The ends were cut back, 2 bases at V and 6 bases at J, with 9 bases in the middle. This CDR3 reads CASSQSRADTQYF. The CDR3 DNA reads TGCGCCAGCAGCCAATCAAGGGCCGATACGCAGTATTTT.

The CDR3 is CASSSGLVDTDTQYF. Written as DNA, the CDR3 is TGCGCCAGCAGCTCGGGACTAGTAGACACAGATACGCAGTATTTT. The gene calls are TRBV5-1 and TRBJ2-3, with 8 positions matching TRBD2. Germline CDR1 SGHRS, CDR2 YFSETQ. CDR3 length: 15 residues. The J segment lost 2 bases and the V segment lost 3 bases, leaving 5 bases of the junction unmatched. The full variable domain, in which reference TRBV5-1 and TRBJ2-3 provide the parts outside the CDR3, is KAGVTQTPRYLIKTRGQQVTLSCSPISGHRSVSWYQQTPGQGLQFLFEYFSETQRNKGNFPGRFSGRQFSNSRSEMNVSTLELGDSALYLCASSSGLVDTDTQYFGPGTRLTVL.

Only a few counts were recorded for this clone. The chain's CDR3 is CASSPVIGGYEQYF. CDR3 bases: TGTGCCAGCTCACCGGTAATCGGGGGCTACGAGCAGTACTTC. V usage is TRBV18 and J usage is TRBJ2-7, with D perhaps matching TRBD2 (6 bases). CDR1 and CDR2 (germline): KGHSH, LQKENI. CDR3 length: 14 amino acids. V lost 3 bases and J 3 bases, leaving 12 bases between the germline ends. Full variable domain (outside the CDR3, taken from reference TRBV18 and TRBJ2-7): NAGVMQNPRHLVRRRGQEARLRCSPMKGHSHVYWYRQLPEEGLKFMVYLQKENIIDESGMPKERFSAEFPKEGPSILRIQQVVRGDSAAYFCASSPVIGGYEQYFGPGTRLTVT.

This chain uses TRBV30 with TRBJ2-3; the match to TRBD1 covers 10 bases. Trimming at V came to 2 bases and at J to 11 bases, leaving 4 bases not matched to a gene. Per the germline V gene, CDR1 is GTSNPN and CDR2 is SVGIG (reference sequence). This CDR3 contains 12 residues. The CDR3 is CAWSLTGGGQYF. In nucleotides, the CDR3 is TGTGCCTGGAGTCTGACAGGGGGCGGGCAGTATTTT. Supplemented by reference TRBV30 and TRBJ2-3, the full variable domain reads SQTIHQWPATLVQPVGSPLSLECTVEGTSNPNLYWYRQAAGRGLQLLFYSVGIGQISSEVPQNLSASRPQDRQFILSSKKLLLSDSGFYLCAWSLTGGGQYFGPGTRLTVL.

The V gene is TRBV4-3, the J gene TRBJ2-3, with D perhaps TRBD1 or TRBD2 (6 bases each). Looked up from germline, CDR1 is LGHNA and CDR2 is YSLEER. The CDR3 length is 15 residues. V was trimmed by 3 bases and J by 10 bases, leaving 20 bases between them. This chain's CDR3 is CASSQRWGADGPQYF. Here the CDR3 DNA reads TGCGCCAGCAGCCAGAGGTGGGGGGCTGATGGTCCGCAGTATTTT.

The chain has TRBV28 and TRBJ1-5; 10 positions agree with TRBD1. V lost 3 bases and J lost 7; bases outside the gene matches: 6. Germline CDR1 is MDHEN and CDR2 is SYDVKM. The CDR3 extends over 15 amino acids. The chain's CDR3 is CASSFSGTGVQPQHF. Written as DNA, the CDR3 is TGTGCCAGCAGTTTCTCCGGGACAGGGGTACAGCCCCAGCATTTT.

The chain employs TRBV7-8 and TRBJ2-5; D is unclear. Germline CDR1 is SGHVS and CDR2 is FQNEAQ. The CDR3 totals 14 residues. V was cut by 2 bases and J by 2 bases, with 9 bases left in between. As DNA, the CDR3 is TGTGCCAGCAGCTTAAACGGGCAGCAAGAGACCCAGTACTTC. Encoded protein: CASSLNGQQETQYF.

The CDR3 sequence: CASSPSFEQFF. In DNA, the CDR3 is TGTGCCAGCTCTCCTAGCTTTGAGCAGTTCTTC. The V and J genes are TRBV2 and TRBJ2-1; a possible D gene is TRBD2 (5 bases). Trimming cost V 8 bases and J 9 bases, with 11 bases left between them. The CDR3 runs 11 residues. CDR1 SNHLY and CDR2 FYNNEI come from the germline V gene.

This chain joins TRBV9 and TRBJ1-6; no definite D call. CDR1 SGDLS and CDR2 YYNGEE come from the germline V gene. V lost 2 bases, J lost 9 bases, and 9 bases lay in between. The CDR3 consists of 13 residues. The CDR3 nucleotides read TGTGCCAGCAGCGTCCCCCGGGGTTCACCCCTCCACTTT. It encodes CASSVPRGSPLHF. The whole variable domain, filled in from reference TRBV9 and TRBJ1-6, reads DSGVTQTPKHLITATGQRVTLRCSPRSGDLSVYWYQQSLDQGLQFLIQYYNGEERAKGNILERFSAQQFPDLHSELNLSSLELGDSALYFCASSVPRGSPLHFGNGTRLTVT.

This clone was counted between two and nine times. DNA for the CDR3: TGTGCCAGCAGGGGTACAGGCCCAGAGACCCAGTACTTC. The encoded protein is CASRGTGPETQYF. The rearrangement uses TRBV6-5 and TRBJ2-5; a possible D gene is TRBD1 (5 bases). Per the germline V gene, CDR1 is MNHEY and CDR2 is SVGAGI. V was pared by 6 bases and J by 4 bases, with 12 bases between. The CDR3 sequence is 13 residues long.

This clone has just a few counts. The gene calls are TRBV27 and TRBJ2-1, with D unresolved. Trimming took 3 bases from V and 7 from J, leaving 13 bases between them. The CDR3 totals 14 residues. CDR1 MNHEY and CDR2 SMNVEV come from the germline V gene (reference sequence). The chain's CDR3 is CASSFRARINEQFF. The CDR3, as DNA: TGTGCCAGCAGTTTTCGAGCGCGGATAAATGAGCAGTTCTTC.

This clone came up a few times. V and J are TRBV19 and TRBJ1-2; D ambiguous. Germline CDR1 reads LNHDA; CDR2 reads SQIVND (reference sequence). The CDR3 sequence is 13 residues long. Trimming left V 5 bases short and J 6 bases short, with 13 bases between. The chain's CDR3 is CASSVAGNDGYTF. The DNA for the CDR3 is TGTGCCAGTAGTGTGGCGGGGAATGATGGCTACACCTTC.

This clone was counted a few times. The rearrangement uses TRBV4-3 and TRBJ1-5; D is unclear. Germline V lookup: CDR1 LGHNA, CDR2 YSLEER. V dropped 2 bases and J dropped 5 bases, with 7 bases sitting between them. The CDR3 extends over 13 amino acids. The CDR3 loop is CASSQFRDQPQHF. The CDR3 nucleotides are TGCGCCAGCAGCCAATTTCGAGATCAGCCCCAGCATTTT.

This clone occurred a few times. The chain recombines TRBV7-2 with TRBJ2-3; D uncertain. Germline CDR1 is SGHTA and CDR2 is FQGNSA. The CDR3 contains 12 residues. Trimming pared 5 bases from V and 6 bases from J, leaving 9 bases between. CDR3 amino acids: CASSNYGDTQYF. The CDR3 DNA reads TGTGCCAGCAGCAACTATGGGGATACGCAGTATTTT.

This chain links TRBV6-6 with TRBJ2-3; D possibly uses TRBD1 or TRBD2 (5 bases each). V was shortened by 5 bases and J by 5 bases, with 20 bases between the two germline ends. There are 16 residues in the CDR3. Per the germline V gene, CDR1 is MNHNY and CDR2 is SVGAGI (reference sequence). CDR3 bases: TGTGCCAGCAGTCCCCTGGGGCCTGGGGCGGGAGATACGCAGTATTTT. Translated: CASSPLGPGAGDTQYF.